This T cell receptor beta chain was documented in a study of shared clonotypes between healthy human individuals. Per the original methods: Junction-only sequences without quality scores came from ImmunoSEQ, so filtering differed. TCRdb's table, derived via immunoSEQ multiplex PCR, lists solely in-frame clones and lacks some. The D gene and trimming were derived from the DNA, and the V and J assignments and clone size from that table. Counted here are 600,000 or so clones, approximately 95% occurring once; the ten biggest clones make up approximately 0.11%. Terminally differentiated effector memory CD45RA+ cells were left out of the naive CD8 fraction, which was CD45RO-negative and positively selected for CCR7. Trimming cost V 7 bases and J 4 bases, with 16 bases left between them. Germline assignment: CDR1 MDHEN and CDR2 SYDVKM. The length of the CDR3 is 14 residues.

The chain recombines TRBV28 with TRBJ1-1, with a weak D call TRBD1 (6 bases). The origin of this receptor is a woman aged 25 to 45 in good health. The sample comprised naive CD8+ T cells sorted from blood. The CDR3 is CASTSDRRGTEAFF. The CDR3 DNA reads TGTGCCAGCACCTCCGACAGGAGGGGCACTGAAGCTTTCTTT. The entire variable domain, with the rest obtained from reference TRBV28 and TRBJ1-1, is as follows: DVKVTQSSRYLVKRTGEKVFLECVQDMDHENMFWYRQDPGLGLRLIYFSYDVKMKEKGDIPEGYSVSREKKERFSLILESASTNQTSMYLCASTSDRRGTEAFFGQGTRLTVV.